The next 26 T cell receptor beta chains were all read from a single sample in a study of shared clonotypes between healthy human individuals. Only in-frame clones appear in the TCRdb table, and some are missing; sequencing was by immunoSEQ multiplex PCR. The sample lists about 1.1 million clones; about four fifths were seen once. The sample taken for sequencing was memory CD4+ T cells from PBMCs. Stated subset: CD45RA-negative fraction. All receptors come from a man between 18 and 29 years old in good health. Some clones in this sample may be carry-over from other donors' samples.

The chain recombines TRBV30 with TRBJ2-1, with D unresolved. The CDR3 totals 13 residues. V gave up 1 base and J gave up 9 bases, with 13 bases separating them. The V gene's germline CDR1 is GTSNPN and CDR2 SVGIG (reference sequence). CDR3 loop: CAWSEGWLGEQFF. Written as DNA, the CDR3 is TGTGCCTGGAGTGAGGGCTGGCTTGGTGAGCAGTTCTTC.

This clone was observed many times. The chain has TRBV2 and TRBJ2-7; a weak D match, TRBD2 (6 bases). V was shortened by 4 bases and J by 3 bases, with 10 bases between the two germline ends. There are 13 residues in the CDR3. Germline values: CDR1 SNHLY, CDR2 FYNNEI. The CDR3 is CASSADGSYEQYF. CDR3 coding DNA: TGTGCCAGCAGTGCGGACGGGAGCTACGAGCAGTACTTC.

This clone showed up just once. The rearrangement links TRBV6-5 to TRBJ2-5, with D possibly being TRBD2 (5 bases). Trimming shortened V by 4 bases and J by 5 bases, and 14 bases separated the two germline ends. The CDR3 extends over 14 amino acids. CDR1 and CDR2 (germline): MNHEY, SVGAGI. The CDR3 sequence is CASSWRLHWETQYF. The DNA for the CDR3 is TGTGCCAGCAGTTGGAGGCTTCATTGGGAGACCCAGTACTTC.

The chain recombines TRBV29-1 with TRBJ2-2; 10 bases are a match to TRBD2. Per the germline V gene, CDR1 is SQVTM and CDR2 is ANQGSEA. The V gene end was trimmed by 5 bases and the J gene end by 0 bases; junction bases not matched to a gene: 6. The CDR3 length is 16 residues. The CDR3 DNA is TGCAGCGTTCGTGGACTAGCGGATCCGAACACCGGGGAGCTGTTTTTT. Encoded protein: CSVRGLADPNTGELFF.

The chain carries TRBV29-1 and TRBJ2-1; TRBD1 agrees at 11 bases. The CDR3 has 13 amino acids. Germline CDR1 reads SQVTM; CDR2 reads ANQGSEA. With V trimmed by 4 bases and J by 7 bases, 3 bases remained unmatched. The CDR3 nucleotides are TGCAGCGTTGGAGGGACAGGGGGAAATGAGCAGTTCTTC. It translates to CSVGGTGGNEQFF.

The chain recombines TRBV20-1 with TRBJ2-7; possible D gene TRBD2, 6 bases. The CDR3 length is 11 residues. Germline V gene sequence: CDR1 DFQATT, CDR2 SNEGSKA (reference sequence). Trimming removed 3 bases from V and 5 bases from J, with 8 bases in between. CDR3 sequence (DNA): TGCAGTGCTAGCGGGAGCCACGAGCAGTACTTC. It yields the protein CSASGSHEQYF.

This clone occurred once. The chain carries TRBV25-1 and TRBJ2-5, with D possibly being TRBD1 (7 bases). There are 16 residues in the CDR3. CDR1 is MGHDK and CDR2 is SYGVNS in the germline V gene. V was clipped by 4 bases and J by 6 bases, with 21 bases between them. The DNA of the CDR3 is TGTGCCAGCAGTGGAAGCATCGGGGCAGGGGGGCAGACCCAGTACTTC. Translating gives CASSGSIGAGGQTQYF.

The V and J genes are TRBV19 and TRBJ1-1; D gene ambiguous. This CDR3 is 15 amino acids long. The V and J ends lost 3 bases and 3 bases respectively, with 14 bases between them. Germline V gene lookup returns CDR1 LNHDA and CDR2 SQIVND (reference sequence). This chain's CDR3 is CASSMGGGLDTEAFF. In nucleotides, the CDR3 is TGTGCCAGTAGTATGGGAGGTGGATTAGACACTGAAGCTTTCTTT.

This clone has a count of ten or more. CDR3 nucleotide sequence: TGTGCCAGCAGCCTAGTGGGGGGAGGGGAGAGCTACACCTTC. It translates to CASSLVGGGESYTF. The chain is built from TRBV27 and TRBJ1-2, with D perhaps TRBD1 (5 bases). This CDR3 comprises 14 residues. Germline V gene sequence: CDR1 MNHEY, CDR2 SMNVEV (reference sequence). V was cut by 6 bases and J by 9 bases, with 20 bases left in between.

The rearrangement links TRBV5-6 to TRBJ1-1, with a tentative D call TRBD1 (5 bases). The V gene's germline CDR1 is SGHDT and CDR2 YYEEEE. V lost 0 bases and J 5 bases, leaving 11 bases between the germline ends. The CDR3 is made up of 14 amino acids. CDR3 loop: CASSLAGKWTEAFF. The CDR3, as DNA: TGTGCCAGCAGCTTGGCAGGGAAGTGGACTGAAGCTTTCTTT.

V and J are TRBV5-1 and TRBJ2-5, with D possibly being TRBD2 (5 bases). This CDR3 is built from 13 residues. The V and J ends lost 4 bases and 5 bases respectively, with 12 bases between them. CDR1 is SGHRS and CDR2 is YFSETQ in the germline V gene. The CDR3 sequence: CASSPGILETQYF. In nucleotides, the CDR3 is TGCGCCAGCAGCCCGGGGATCTTGGAGACCCAGTACTTC.

Only a few counts were recorded for this clone. The chain uses TRBV7-9 and TRBJ2-1; tentative D call: TRBD2 (6 bases). V was clipped by 1 base and J by 8 bases, with 9 bases between them. The V gene's germline CDR1 is SEHNR and CDR2 FQNEAQ (reference sequence). The CDR3 spans 13 residues. CDR3 sequence (DNA): TGTGCCAGCAGCTTAGGCAGGGACTATGAGCAGTTCTTC. This encodes CASSLGRDYEQFF.

The chain combines TRBV2 with TRBJ1-5, with 8 bases matching TRBD1. Germline V gene data show CDR1 as SNHLY and CDR2 as FYNNEI. V lost 6 bases to trimming and J lost 3 bases; unmatched junction nucleotides: 4. CDR3 length: 14 residues. The chain's CDR3 is CASRRTGLNQPQHF. Here the CDR3 DNA reads TGTGCCAGCAGGAGGACAGGGCTCAATCAGCCCCAGCATTTT.

This chain uses TRBV6-5 with TRBJ2-1, with a weak D call TRBD1 (5 bases). V shed 6 bases and J shed 3 bases, with 15 bases lying between them. The CDR3 extends over 15 amino acids. Germline CDR1 reads MNHEY; CDR2 reads SVGAGI. The CDR3 coding sequence is TGTGCCAGCAGCGCCGTACAGGTCAACTACAATGAGCAGTTCTTC. Residues: CASSAVQVNYNEQFF.

V gene TRBV19 combines with J gene TRBJ2-2; 8 bases align to TRBD1. This CDR3 spans 14 amino acids. V dropped 7 bases and J dropped 9; count of bases not matched to a gene: 10. Germline V gene data show CDR1 as LNHDA and CDR2 as SQIVND (reference sequence). CDR3 in amino acids: CASNSGTGVRELFF. Written as DNA, the CDR3 is TGTGCCAGTAACTCCGGGACAGGCGTAAGGGAGCTGTTTTTT.

The chain links TRBV13 to TRBJ2-7, with D perhaps given as TRBD1 or TRBD2 (5 bases each). The CDR3 runs 13 residues. Germline V gene data show CDR1 as PRHDT and CDR2 as FYEKMQ (reference sequence). Trimming removed 5 bases from V and 7 bases from J, with 15 bases in between. The CDR3 nucleotides are TGTGCCAGCAGCCGGGACCGCCTCCTGGAGCAGTACTTC. It yields the protein CASSRDRLLEQYF. The full variable domain, with the rest looked up from reference TRBV13 and TRBJ2-7, is AAGVIQSPRHLIKEKRETATLKCYPIPRHDTVYWYQQGPGQDPQFLISFYEKMQSDKGSIPDRFSAQQFSDYHSELNMSSLELGDSALYFCASSRDRLLEQYFGPGTRLTVT.

CDR3 amino acids: CASREGQGGYQPQHF. CDR3 nucleotides: TGTGCCAGCAGGGAGGGACAGGGGGGTTATCAGCCCCAGCATTTT. This sequence joins TRBV28 and TRBJ1-5; 11 bases map to TRBD1. Germline assignment: CDR1 MDHEN and CDR2 SYDVKM. The CDR3 is 15 residues long. The junction had 6 bases not matched to a gene; V was cut back by 6 bases and J by 5 bases.

As for this clone: A far larger clone is one base from this, pointing to a likely read error. V is TRBV29-1 and J is TRBJ1-2; 7 bases are a match to TRBD1. Germline loops: CDR1 SQVTM, CDR2 ANQGSEA. This CDR3 spans 14 amino acids. The junction had 9 bases not matched to a gene; V was cut back by 4 bases and J by 4 bases. CDR3 sequence reads: CSVAGAGGGYGYTF. The CDR3 DNA reads TGCAGCGTTGCCGGGGCAGGGGGAGGCTATGGCTACACCTTC.

CDR3 coding DNA: TGTGCCAGCAGCACATCCGGGACAGCCTCCTACGAGCAGTACTTC. Its translation is CASSTSGTASYEQYF. The chain is built from TRBV28 and TRBJ2-7; 7 nucleotides match TRBD1. J lost 0 bases, V lost 6 bases, and 8 bases had no gene match. The CDR3 is 15 residues long. Germline CDR1 is MDHEN and CDR2 is SYDVKM.

V gene TRBV5-1 combines with J gene TRBJ1-2; possibly TRBD1 for D (6 bases). CDR1 is SGHRS, CDR2 YFSETQ, per germline. Trimming removed 0 bases at V and 8 bases at J, with 14 bases between. There are 14 residues in the CDR3. The CDR3 reads CASSLGGTRSGYTF. In DNA, the CDR3 is TGCGCCAGCAGCTTGGGTGGGACACGTAGCGGCTACACCTTC.

At least ten counts were recorded for this clone. This sequence joins TRBV27 and TRBJ1-5; TRBD1 might be the D (5 bases). The CDR3 has 15 amino acids. Germline CDR1 is MNHEY and CDR2 is SMNVEV (reference sequence). Trimming cost V 0 bases and J 6 bases, with 12 bases left between them. CDR3: CASSLSRAPGQPQHF. CDR3 nucleotide sequence: TGTGCCAGCAGTTTATCCAGGGCCCCGGGTCAGCCCCAGCATTTT.

This clone has just a few counts. The chain carries TRBV19 and TRBJ2-7; weak D call: TRBD2 (5 bases). Between the trimmed V and J ends, which lost 2 bases and 6 bases, there was a span of 11 bases. The CDR3 length is 13 residues. CDR1 and CDR2 from the germline V gene are LNHDA and SQIVND (reference sequence). CDR3 sequence reads: CASSIIGGREQYF. CDR3 DNA: TGTGCCAGTAGTATAATCGGCGGGCGCGAGCAGTACTTC.

To note about this clone: At one end, the junction sequence differs from germline, possibly due to a read error. The chain employs TRBV5-4 and TRBJ2-1; perhaps TRBD2 as D (6 bases). CDR3 length equals 12 residues. Germline CDR1 SGHNT, CDR2 YYREEE (reference sequence). CDR3: CASSLAPGDVVF. CDR3 DNA sequence: TGTGCCAGCAGCTTGGCCCCGGGGGATGTGGTCTTC.

This clone appeared a few times. In DNA, the CDR3 is TGTGCCAGCAGCTCAGGCGGGAGAGAGACCCAGTACTTC. Translated: CASSSGGRETQYF. The chain recombines TRBV14 with TRBJ2-5; TRBD2 matches 7 bases. The CDR3 consists of 13 residues. J gave up 4 bases and V 5 bases, and 4 bases lay outside the gene matches. The V gene's germline CDR1 is SGHDN and CDR2 FVKESK.

A few counts support this clone. The gene calls are TRBV6-1 and TRBJ1-5, with D hard to call. V lost 8 bases and J 2 bases, leaving 13 bases between the germline ends. The CDR3 spans 14 residues. Germline V CDR1 and CDR2: MNHNS, SASEGT. In DNA, the CDR3 is TGTGCCAGCGGGTATCGGGTTGGCAATCAGCCCCAGCATTTT. Translation gives CASGYRVGNQPQHF.

V and J are TRBV30 and TRBJ1-2, with 8 nucleotides matching TRBD1. With 0 bases clipped from V and 4 bases from J, the junction kept 7 bases outside the gene matches. Germline CDR1 GTSNPN, CDR2 SVGIG (reference sequence). CDR3 length equals 15 residues. CDR3 DNA sequence: TGTGCCTGGAGTGTACGAGGGACAGGATCCTATGGCTACACCTTC. Translating it yields CAWSVRGTGSYGYTF.